These 20 T cell receptor beta chains were sequenced from one sample in a study of cytomegalovirus exposure and HLA in healthy donors. The PCR made use of 60 Vbeta and 13 Jbeta primers. Libraries were prepared by immunoSEQ multiplex PCR; TCRdb keeps only in-frame clonotypes and omits some of them. Of 100,000 or so clones in the sample, roughly 79% were seen once. Material for sequencing was PBMCs. All receptors derive from a man aged 40-49 years in good health and CMV-seronegative.

The chain employs TRBV7-9 and TRBJ2-3, with D perhaps TRBD1 (5 bases). From germline, CDR1 is SEHNR and CDR2 FQNEAQ (reference sequence). The V end was cut by 3 bases, the J end by 3 bases, with 13 bases between. CDR3 length: 15 residues. CDR3 loop: CASSFEQVGTDTQYF. CDR3 in DNA: TGTGCCAGCAGCTTTGAACAGGTTGGGACAGATACGCAGTATTTT.

In this sample, this clone turned up once. The rearrangement joins TRBV11-2 to TRBJ2-5, with D possibly TRBD2 on 5 matching bases. Germline V CDR1 and CDR2: SGHAT, FQNNGV. CDR3 length: 18 residues. V was trimmed by 1 base and J by 0 bases, leaving 18 bases between them. The CDR3 here is CASSLGRAPPHYQETQYF. CDR3 sequence (DNA): TGTGCCAGCAGCTTAGGGCGGGCGCCTCCTCATTACCAAGAGACCCAGTACTTC.

V usage is TRBV18 and J usage is TRBJ2-3; D is possibly TRBD2 (6 bases). This CDR3 contains 13 residues. From germline, CDR1 is KGHSH and CDR2 LQKENI. V was shortened by 4 bases and J by 5 bases, with 10 bases between the two germline ends. Written as DNA, the CDR3 is TGTGCCAGCTCACGGATGGGGGGAGATACGCAGTATTTT. This translates into CASSRMGGDTQYF. The complete variable domain, with remaining parts taken from reference TRBV18 and TRBJ2-3, reads NAGVMQNPRHLVRRRGQEARLRCSPMKGHSHVYWYRQLPEEGLKFMVYLQKENIIDESGMPKERFSAEFPKEGPSILRIQQVVRGDSAAYFCASSRMGGDTQYFGPGTRLTVL.

The chain couples TRBV6-6 to TRBJ1-5; 8 bases match TRBD1. CDR1 and CDR2 from the germline V gene are MNHNY and SVGAGI (reference sequence). There are 15 residues in the CDR3. V was clipped by 7 bases and J by 2 bases; unmatched bases: 7. CDR3 sequence reads: CASKDRDLGNQPQHF. As DNA, the CDR3 is TGTGCCAGCAAGGACAGGGATTTGGGCAATCAGCCCCAGCATTTT.

The sample holds a few counts of this clone. The chain employs TRBV5-4 and TRBJ2-3, with D perhaps matching TRBD2 (6 bases). The V end was cut by 6 bases, the J end by 1 base, with 12 bases between. The CDR3 runs 14 residues. Germline V gene data show CDR1 as SGHNT and CDR2 as YYREEE (reference sequence). The CDR3 DNA sequence: TGTGCCAGCAATTCCCCTAGCGGCACAGATACGCAGTATTTT. Its translation: CASNSPSGTDTQYF.

The chain links TRBV29-1 to TRBJ1-2; TRBD1 aligns across 8 bases. Germline CDR1 and CDR2: SQVTM and ANQGSEA. CDR3 length equals 13 residues. V dropped 3 bases and J dropped 7; count of bases not matched to a gene: 7. The CDR3 spells CSVEARGHGGYTF. CDR3 DNA sequence: TGCAGCGTTGAGGCCAGGGGGCACGGTGGCTACACCTTC.

The chain combines TRBV5-1 with TRBJ2-6; possibly TRBD2 for D (5 bases). The CDR3 loop spans 19 amino acids. Germline assignment: CDR1 SGHRS and CDR2 YFSETQ. V was pared by 4 bases and J by 2 bases, with 22 bases between. CDR3 loop: CASSPRGRHLGAGANVLTF. The CDR3 DNA is TGCGCCAGCAGCCCCCGAGGGCGACACCTCGGAGCTGGGGCCAACGTCCTGACTTTC.

The CDR3 loop is CASSNDRVFGYTF. In DNA, the CDR3 is TGTGCCAGCAGTAACGACAGGGTCTTTGGCTACACCTTC. The chain has TRBV6-5 and TRBJ1-2; 7 bases line up with TRBD1. The CDR3 consists of 13 residues. J lost 7 bases, V lost 5 bases, and 7 bases had no gene match. Per germline, CDR1 MNHEY and CDR2 SVGAGI.

The chain has TRBV27 and TRBJ2-7; D is unclear. The CDR3 loop spans 12 amino acids. Trimming cost V 4 bases and J 4 bases, with 8 bases left between them. Germline V gene data show CDR1 as MNHEY and CDR2 as SMNVEV (reference sequence). CDR3 sequence reads: CASSSRSYEQYF. The CDR3 DNA follows: TGTGCCAGCAGTTCTCGGAGTTACGAGCAGTACTTC.

This clone was picked up a small number of times. The chain recombines TRBV5-1 with TRBJ1-4; D may be TRBD1 (6 bases). The CDR3 contains 16 residues. V dropped 6 bases and J dropped 3 bases, with 18 bases sitting between them. Germline CDR1 SGHRS, CDR2 YFSETQ. CDR3 sequence: CASNRGGASANEKLFF. The CDR3 coding sequence is TGCGCCAGCAACAGAGGGGGGGCCTCAGCTAATGAAAAACTGTTTTTT. The full variable domain, with the rest looked up from reference TRBV5-1 and TRBJ1-4, is KAGVTQTPRYLIKTRGQQVTLSCSPISGHRSVSWYQQTPGQGLQFLFEYFSETQRNKGNFPGRFSGRQFSNSRSEMNVSTLELGDSALYLCASNRGGASANEKLFFGSGTQLSVL.

The J gene is TRBJ1-5, the V gene TRBV4-3; TRBD1 matches 11 bases. In germline, CDR1 is LGHNA, CDR2 YSLEER. The length of the CDR3 is 19 residues. Trimming took 3 bases from V and 2 from J; bases not matched to a gene: 12. The CDR3 spells CASSHSLGRDRGGNQPQHF. In nucleotides, the CDR3 is TGCGCCAGCAGCCACTCTCTAGGGAGGGACAGGGGGGGCAATCAGCCCCAGCATTTT.

The chain carries TRBV4-1 and TRBJ1-5; D is ambiguous. Germline V gene data show CDR1 as MGHRA and CDR2 as YSYEKL. V dropped 3 bases and J dropped 9 bases, with 12 bases sitting between them. CDR3 length equals 13 residues. The CDR3 is CASSQAQEGPQHF. CDR3 nucleotide sequence: TGCGCCAGCAGCCAGGCTCAGGAGGGGCCCCAGCATTTT.

This clone was seen a single time. The chain has TRBV27 and TRBJ2-3, with 14 positions matching TRBD2. Germline-derived CDR1 and CDR2 are MNHEY and SMNVEV (reference sequence). This CDR3 spans 15 amino acids. The junction had 5 bases not matched to a gene; V was cut back by 5 bases and J by 7 bases. In nucleotides, the CDR3 is TGTGCCAGCAGTCGGGGGACTAGCGGGGGATATACGCAGTATTTT. Translated: CASSRGTSGGYTQYF.

This chain connects TRBV29-1 to TRBJ2-7; the D gene is possibly TRBD2 (5 bases). This CDR3 has 11 amino acids. CDR1 SQVTM and CDR2 ANQGSEA come from the germline V gene. Trimming left V 4 bases short and J 4 bases short, with 8 bases between. CDR3 protein: CSVGGSYEQYF. The CDR3 bases are TGCAGCGTTGGAGGGTCTTACGAGCAGTACTTC.

J is TRBJ2-3 and V is TRBV18, with 9 nucleotides matching TRBD2. There are 17 residues in the CDR3. Trimming removed 8 bases from V and 2 bases from J; junction bases left unmatched: 14. Germline V lookup: CDR1 KGHSH, CDR2 LQKENI. The CDR3 spells CASPTGGGGRATDTQYF. The CDR3 DNA sequence: TGTGCCAGCCCGACCGGGGGTGGCGGGAGGGCCACAGATACGCAGTATTTT.

This chain connects TRBV29-1 to TRBJ1-1; D unresolved. The germline V and J ends were trimmed by 7 bases and 1 base, with 7 bases remaining between them. CDR1 and CDR2 (germline): SQVTM, ANQGSEA. This CDR3 contains 11 residues. CDR3 amino acids: CSATGNTEAFF. CDR3 DNA: TGCAGCGCGACGGGGAACACTGAAGCTTTCTTT.

Of note for this clone: The junction does not match germline at one end; this may be a read error. This chain uses TRBV7-9 with TRBJ2-6; 8 bases line up with TRBD1. This CDR3 contains 17 residues. Germline V gene lookup returns CDR1 SEHNR and CDR2 FQNEAQ (reference sequence). CDR3 in DNA: TGTTCCAGCAGCCTCTACGGACAGGGAACAGGGGCCAACGTCCTGACTTTC. Protein sequence: CSSSLYGQGTGANVLTF.

The chain is built from TRBV14 and TRBJ2-7; the D is unclear. The ends were cut back, 1 base at V and 4 bases at J, with 11 bases in the middle. There are 14 residues in the CDR3. The V gene's germline CDR1 is SGHDN and CDR2 FVKESK. The CDR3 sequence is CASSQVEVGYEQYF. The CDR3 bases are TGTGCCAGCAGCCAAGTTGAGGTCGGGTACGAGCAGTACTTC.

This clone was seen only a few times. The chain links TRBV9 to TRBJ2-1; D unresolved. Between the trimmed V and J ends, which lost 2 bases and 9 bases, there was a span of 15 bases. This CDR3 is built from 14 residues. CDR1 is SGDLS, CDR2 YYNGEE, per germline. The CDR3 spells CASSVTPTPSEQFF. The CDR3 nucleotides are TGTGCCAGCAGCGTTACGCCCACACCCTCTGAGCAGTTCTTC.

This sequence joins TRBV5-6 and TRBJ2-7, with 8 nucleotides matching TRBD1. With 3 bases clipped from V and 5 bases from J, the junction kept 7 bases outside the gene matches. CDR1 is SGHDT, CDR2 YYEEEE, per germline. This CDR3 spans 14 amino acids. CDR3 nucleotides: TGTGCCAGCAGCTACTGGACAGGGTTAAACGAGCAGTACTTC. This encodes CASSYWTGLNEQYF.